The sequence of this TCR beta chain was determined in a study of blood T cell repertoires in COVID-19. Produced via immunoSEQ multiplex PCR; TCRdb's table is partial and in-frame only. The data show 150,000 or so clones, about 75% seen once. The CDR3 length is 15 residues. With 2 bases removed from V and 0 bases from J, the gap between germline ends came to 11 bases. Germline lookup yields CDR1 SGHDT and CDR2 YYEEEE. The rearrangement links TRBV5-6 to TRBJ1-1; D is perhaps TRBD1 (5 bases). The clonotype originates from a woman aged 45 to 65 who had recovered from COVID-19. Sequenced material: PBMCs or T cells enriched from blood (not recorded which). CDR3 protein: CASSFSGILNTEAFF. DNA for the CDR3: TGTGCCAGCAGCTTTTCAGGGATCTTGAACACTGAAGCTTTCTTT.